This TCR beta chain was sequenced in a study of shared clonotypes between healthy human individuals. Study at large: For every donor, three CD4 naive, three CD4 memory, two CD8 naive and one CD8 memory plates were used.

The CDR3 extends over 14 amino acids. J was trimmed by 7 bases and V by 8 bases; bases with no gene match: 10. Germline CDR1 and CDR2: LNHDA and SQIVND (reference sequence). Here immunoSEQ multiplex PCR was the method, and the copy in TCRdb shows in-frame clones only, minus some. The sample shows approximately 2.1 million clones, over 90% of them seen only once. Sequencing input: naive CD4+ T cells from PBMCs. Subset defined: CD45RA+ positively selected. This TCR was sampled from a man between 18 and 29 years old in good health. Some clones in this sample may be carry-over from other donors' samples. The chain carries TRBV19 and TRBJ1-5, with 8 nucleotides matching TRBD1. CDR3 DNA: TGTGCCAGTCGCGCCGACAGGGGAGGACAGCCCCAGCATTTT. Its protein product is CASRADRGGQPQHF.